This T cell receptor beta chain comes out of a study of long-term antiretroviral therapy in people with HIV. Study-wide points: Clones expanded before ART dominated the repertoire at all time points. Subsequent to ART, diversity was augmented yet persisted below that of transplant donor controls.

Two or more post-ART PBMC samples, plus at least one pre-ART sample, were available for each donor. With regard to this clone: Antigen: not known.

With survey level as its setting, the immunoSEQ assay was v3.0. The method was immunoSEQ multiplex PCR; TCRdb's version includes in-frame clones alone and lacks a portion of them. The sample has 28,000 or so clones, over 85% seen once; the top ten hold under 13%. V lost 0 bases to trimming and J lost 6 bases, with 18 bases between them. This CDR3 region has 16 residues. CDR1 is SGHNT and CDR2 is YYREEE in the germline V gene (reference sequence). This TCR was recovered from a man aged 40-49 years with HIV. The sequencing here drew on unsorted PBMCs, taken 6.2 years after starting antiretroviral therapy. The chain carries TRBV5-4 and TRBJ1-2; weak D call: TRBD1 (5 bases). CDR3 residues: CASSLAISRAEDGYTF. The CDR3 DNA sequence: TGTGCCAGCAGCTTGGCCATAAGCAGGGCGGAGGATGGCTACACCTTC. Variable domain in full (rest from reference TRBV5-4 and TRBJ1-2): ETGVTQSPTHLIKTRGQQVTLRCSSQSGHNTVSWYQQALGQGPQFIFQYYREEENGRGNFPPRFSGLQFPNYSSELNVNALELDDSALYLCASSLAISRAEDGYTFGSGTRLTVV.